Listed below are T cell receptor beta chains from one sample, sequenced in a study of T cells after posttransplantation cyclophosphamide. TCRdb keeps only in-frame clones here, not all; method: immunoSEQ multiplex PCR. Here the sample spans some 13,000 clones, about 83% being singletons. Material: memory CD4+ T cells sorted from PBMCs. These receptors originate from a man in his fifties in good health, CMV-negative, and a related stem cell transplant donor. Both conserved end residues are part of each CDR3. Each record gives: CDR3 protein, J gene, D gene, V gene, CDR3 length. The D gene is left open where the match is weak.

CDR3aa: CSGGAGNTIYF
j_gene: TRBJ1-3
d_gene: NA
v_gene: TRBV29-1
len: 11

CDR3aa: CASSLDSAGNQPQHF
j_gene: TRBJ1-5
d_gene: NA
v_gene: TRBV27
len: 15

CDR3aa: CASSQSPGQVTNSPLHF
j_gene: TRBJ1-6
d_gene: TRBD1
v_gene: TRBV18
len: 17

CDR3aa: CASSLGGANSPLHF
j_gene: TRBJ1-6
d_gene: NA
v_gene: TRBV27
len: 14

CDR3aa: CAISKEAGWTSGRRGGETQYF
j_gene: TRBJ2-5
d_gene: TRBD2
v_gene: TRBV10-3
len: 21

CDR3aa: CAISEDRDTGELFF
j_gene: TRBJ2-2
d_gene: TRBD1
v_gene: TRBV10-3
len: 14

CDR3aa: CASSHPGGNTEAFF
j_gene: TRBJ1-1
d_gene: NA
v_gene: TRBV4-1
len: 14

CDR3aa: CAISGGTPLEETQYF
j_gene: TRBJ2-5
d_gene: NA
v_gene: TRBV10-3
len: 15

CDR3aa: CASRGINRGRDTQYF
j_gene: TRBJ2-3
d_gene: TRBD1
v_gene: TRBV19
len: 15

CDR3aa: CASSLNRGLHYGYTF
j_gene: TRBJ1-2
d_gene: TRBD1
v_gene: TRBV4-3
len: 15

CDR3aa: CASSLSSGARLYF
j_gene: TRBJ2-7
d_gene: NA
v_gene: TRBV27
len: 13

CDR3aa: CASSQETFGGYTF
j_gene: TRBJ1-2
d_gene: NA
v_gene: TRBV4-2
len: 13

CDR3aa: CASSRGGIGSYEQYF
j_gene: TRBJ2-7
d_gene: NA
v_gene: TRBV9
len: 15

CDR3aa: CASNRQKNTEAFF
j_gene: TRBJ1-1
d_gene: NA
v_gene: TRBV19
len: 13

CDR3aa: CASTQLSFTLGETQYF
j_gene: TRBJ2-5
d_gene: NA
v_gene: TRBV5-6
len: 16

CDR3aa: CASSRRGGNQPQHF
j_gene: TRBJ1-5
d_gene: NA
v_gene: TRBV5-1
len: 14

CDR3aa: CASSPLQDTDTQYF
j_gene: TRBJ2-3
d_gene: NA
v_gene: TRBV18
len: 14

CDR3aa: CASRWDREGYGYTF
j_gene: TRBJ1-2
d_gene: TRBD1
v_gene: TRBV6-6
len: 14

CDR3aa: CASSLGSANTEAFF
j_gene: TRBJ1-1
d_gene: NA
v_gene: TRBV11-2
len: 14

CDR3aa: CASSLQGLSDEQYF
j_gene: TRBJ2-7
d_gene: TRBD1
v_gene: TRBV2
len: 14

CDR3aa: CASSLFGQGGTEAFF
j_gene: TRBJ1-1
d_gene: TRBD1
v_gene: TRBV7-3
len: 15

CDR3aa: CASSEVPVGGYTF
j_gene: TRBJ1-2
d_gene: NA
v_gene: TRBV2
len: 13

CDR3aa: CASSARQGNSPLHF
j_gene: TRBJ1-6
d_gene: TRBD1
v_gene: TRBV7-3
len: 14

CDR3aa: CASSLRASGNTGELFF
j_gene: TRBJ2-2
d_gene: TRBD2
v_gene: TRBV7-9
len: 16

CDR3aa: CATSRAGQGLSSYNSPLHF
j_gene: TRBJ1-6
d_gene: TRBD1
v_gene: TRBV15
len: 19

CDR3aa: CASSDYRGVDTQYF
j_gene: TRBJ2-3
d_gene: NA
v_gene: TRBV10-1
len: 14

CDR3aa: CASSSTAPGLTGELFF
j_gene: TRBJ2-2
d_gene: NA
v_gene: TRBV7-3
len: 16

CDR3aa: CASSLGASREETQYF
j_gene: TRBJ2-5
d_gene: NA
v_gene: TRBV7-9
len: 15

CDR3aa: CASSLSGTGINEQFF
j_gene: TRBJ2-1
d_gene: TRBD1
v_gene: TRBV9
len: 15

CDR3aa: CASSQVNNEQFF
j_gene: TRBJ2-1
d_gene: NA
v_gene: TRBV4-1
len: 12

CDR3aa: CASSRTPYEQYF
j_gene: TRBJ2-7
d_gene: NA
v_gene: TRBV7-3
len: 12

CDR3aa: CASFSENTGELFF
j_gene: TRBJ2-2
d_gene: NA
v_gene: TRBV6-1
len: 13

CDR3aa: CASSLRAPMEDQPQHF
j_gene: TRBJ1-5
d_gene: NA
v_gene: TRBV7-8
len: 16

CDR3aa: CSVGEGGRIEAFF
j_gene: TRBJ1-1
d_gene: NA
v_gene: TRBV29-1
len: 13

CDR3aa: CASSEGQGMNTEAFF
j_gene: TRBJ1-1
d_gene: TRBD1
v_gene: TRBV6-1
len: 15

CDR3aa: CASSLRDSNTEAFF
j_gene: TRBJ1-1
d_gene: TRBD1
v_gene: TRBV27
len: 14

CDR3aa: CASGRGNLLTDTQYF
j_gene: TRBJ2-3
d_gene: NA
v_gene: TRBV6-1
len: 15

CDR3aa: CASKTGLMNNEQFF
j_gene: TRBJ2-1
d_gene: NA
v_gene: TRBV7-9
len: 14

CDR3aa: CASSQESGLSSETQYF
j_gene: TRBJ2-5
d_gene: NA
v_gene: TRBV14
len: 16

CDR3aa: CASSYAQGDQPQHF
j_gene: TRBJ1-5
d_gene: TRBD1
v_gene: TRBV6-6
len: 14

CDR3aa: CASSPGLAGETQYF
j_gene: TRBJ2-5
d_gene: TRBD2
v_gene: TRBV5-1
len: 14

CDR3aa: CASSFYGANVLTF
j_gene: TRBJ2-6
d_gene: NA
v_gene: TRBV7-3
len: 13

CDR3aa: CASRGLQGADTQYF
j_gene: TRBJ2-3
d_gene: NA
v_gene: TRBV11-2
len: 14

CDR3aa: CASSSSPSGGASDTQYF
j_gene: TRBJ2-3
d_gene: TRBD2
v_gene: TRBV5-4
len: 17

CDR3aa: CASIGDRGQQETQYF
j_gene: TRBJ2-5
d_gene: TRBD1
v_gene: TRBV28
len: 15

CDR3aa: CASSPSNPGQVPYGYTF
j_gene: TRBJ1-2
d_gene: TRBD1
v_gene: TRBV5-4
len: 17

CDR3aa: CASKKGTGLIYGYTF
j_gene: TRBJ1-2
d_gene: TRBD1
v_gene: TRBV27
len: 15

CDR3aa: CASSLGSLDEQYF
j_gene: TRBJ2-7
d_gene: NA
v_gene: TRBV5-4
len: 13

CDR3aa: CASSTTYEQYF
j_gene: TRBJ2-7
d_gene: NA
v_gene: TRBV7-9
len: 11

CDR3aa: CATSEDRGLGEQYF
j_gene: TRBJ2-7
d_gene: TRBD1
v_gene: TRBV15
len: 14